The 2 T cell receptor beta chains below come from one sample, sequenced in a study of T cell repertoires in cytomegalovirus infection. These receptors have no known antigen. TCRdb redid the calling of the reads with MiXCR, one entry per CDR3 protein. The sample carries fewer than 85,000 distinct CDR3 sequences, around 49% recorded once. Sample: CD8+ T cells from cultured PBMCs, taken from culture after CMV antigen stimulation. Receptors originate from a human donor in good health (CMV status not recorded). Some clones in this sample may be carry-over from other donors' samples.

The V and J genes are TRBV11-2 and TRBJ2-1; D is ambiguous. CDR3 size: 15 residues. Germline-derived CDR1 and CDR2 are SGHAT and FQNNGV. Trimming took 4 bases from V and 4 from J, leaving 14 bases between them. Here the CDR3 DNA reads TGTGCCAGCAGCTATCTAAGGAGAGGTTACAATGAGCAGTTCTTC. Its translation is CASSYLRRGYNEQFF.

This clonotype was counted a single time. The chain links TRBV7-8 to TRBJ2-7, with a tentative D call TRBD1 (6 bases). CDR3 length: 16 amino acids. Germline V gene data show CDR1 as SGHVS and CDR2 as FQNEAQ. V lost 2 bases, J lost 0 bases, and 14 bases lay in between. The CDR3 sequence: CASSLKGGSNSYEQYF. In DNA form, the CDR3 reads TGTGCCAGCAGCTTAAAAGGGGGATCAAACTCCTACGAGCAGTACTTC.